These T cell receptor beta chains were read from a single sample in a study of T cells in Graves' hyperthyroidism and ophthalmopathy. TCRdb itself ran the multiplex PCR reads through MiXCR, one entry per CDR3 protein. The sample lists approximately 640,000 distinct CDR3 sequences, about a sixth occurring once. The sequenced sample was blood. The receptors originated from a woman aged 30 to 39 with Graves' hyperthyroidism. CDR3s include the opening cysteine and the closing phenylalanine or tryptophan. D genes are given only for firm matches. Only some rows state a clone size, as once, few, many or a class for expanded clones.

j_call | v_call | d_call | cdr3_length | clone_size | cdr3_aa | cdr3_nt
TRBJ2-7 | TRBV19 | TRBD1 | 14 | few | CASTDTGTAYEQYF | TGTGCCAGTACCGATACCGGGACAGCCTACGAGCAGTACTTC
TRBJ1-3 | TRBV12-3/TRBV12-4 | - | 13 | few | CASKVGSGNTIYF | TGTGCCAGCAAGGTGGGGTCTGGAAACACCATATATTTT
TRBJ1-2 | TRBV9 | - | 16 | - | CASSVGEIWENYGYTF | TGTGCCAGCAGCGTAGGGGAGATTTGGGAAAACTATGGCTACACCTTC
TRBJ1-2 | TRBV28 | TRBD1 | 14 | many | CASSLTQGAYGYTF | TGTGCCAGCAGTTTGACACAGGGGGCCTACGGCTACACCTTC
TRBJ2-7 | TRBV5-1 | TRBD2 | 16 | few | CASSLGGSSRSYEQYF | TGCGCCAGCAGCTTAGGCGGGAGCTCACGCTCCTACGAGCAGTACTTC
TRBJ2-6 | TRBV5-5 | - | 17 | - | CASSFAGADSGANVLTF | TGTGCCAGCAGCTTCGCGGGGGCGGACTCTGGGGCCAACGTCCTGACTTTC
TRBJ2-2 | TRBV20-1 | - | 15 | - | CSASEVGTHTGELFF | TGCAGTGCTAGTGAGGTTGGGACACACACCGGGGAGCTGTTTTTT
TRBJ2-3 | TRBV5-1 | - | 11 | many | CASGPQDTQYF | TGCGCCAGCGGACCCCAAGATACGCAGTATTTT
TRBJ2-7 | TRBV20-1 | - | 13 | many | CSVTSGINYEQYF | TGCAGTGTAACGTCCGGGATCAACTACGAGCAGTACTTC
TRBJ2-1 | TRBV5-1 | - | 15 | - | CASSSSSRTNNEQFF | TGCGCCAGCAGCTCGTCTAGCAGGACAAACAATGAGCAGTTCTTC
TRBJ2-6 | TRBV7-3 | - | 16 | few | CASSLNGAGVANVLTF | TGTGCCAGCAGCTTAAATGGGGCAGGGGTGGCCAACGTCCTGACTTTC
TRBJ2-1 | TRBV4-2 | TRBD2 | 15 | - | CASSQEGTSFNEQFF | TGTGCCAGCAGCCAAGAAGGGACTAGTTTTAATGAGCAGTTCTTC
TRBJ2-5 | TRBV3-1 | TRBD2 | 16 | few | CASSQVSGRGEETQYF | TGTGCCAGCAGCCAAGTTAGCGGGAGGGGAGAAGAGACCCAGTACTTC
TRBJ2-1 | TRBV5-1 | - | 14 | few | CASSIRGPGYEQFF | TGCGCCAGCAGCATCCGGGGCCCCGGCTATGAGCAGTTCTTC